The next 29 T cell receptor beta chains were all read from a single sample in a study of CXCR3-negative and CXCR3-positive naive CD8 T cells. For these TCRs, the target antigens are not known. UMI-tagged TRB cDNA libraries were built via 5' RACE. Reanalyzing the 5' RACE reads, TCRdb keeps one entry per CDR3 protein, without DNA. This sample carries more than 70,000 distinct CDR3 sequences, with 0.62% going to the ten biggest clones. Study outcomes and limitations: More hydrophobic TRB CDR3s were found in CXCR3-positive naive cells than in CXCR3-negative naive cells.

Sequencing was performed on naive CXCR3+ CD8+ T cells from blood. Sample subset: CD45RO-CCR7+CD27+CD95- naive CD8+ T cells expressing CXCR3 (TNR3+). The receptors shown here come from a human donor in good health. Some clones in this sample may be carry-over from other donors' samples.

The V and J genes are TRBV19 and TRBJ1-1; TCRdb selects TRBD1, and the lack of DNA leaves this call unchecked. The CDR3 loop spans 17 amino acids. Per the germline V gene, CDR1 is LNHDA and CDR2 is SQIVND (reference sequence). The CDR3 here is CASRPTGDSPLGTEAFF.

This chain connects TRBV21-1 to TRBJ2-7; TCRdb calls TRBD1, which cannot be checked without DNA. TRBV21-1 represents a pseudogene. CDR3 length equals 15 residues. This chain's CDR3 is CASSKVGTEAYEQYF.

The rearrangement links TRBV6-6 to TRBJ2-7; there is no DNA to check the TCRdb D call of TRBD1. The CDR3 extends over 15 amino acids. Per germline, CDR1 MNHNY and CDR2 SVGAGI (reference sequence). CDR3 loop: CASSNGQGATYEQYF.

This chain uses TRBV29-1 with TRBJ2-2; TCRdb calls TRBD2, which cannot be checked without DNA. This CDR3 has 12 amino acids. Germline-derived CDR1 and CDR2 are SQVTM and ANQGSEA. This CDR3 is CSAREGTGELFF.

The CDR3 region is CASSQDYITGGNTGELFF. V gene TRBV4-3 combines with J gene TRBJ2-2; the TCRdb call, TRBD2, lacks DNA for checking. The CDR3 runs to 18 residues. Germline values: CDR1 LGHNA, CDR2 YSLEER.

The V call is TRBV12-3 or TRBV12-4, the J call TRBJ2-1; TCRdb selects TRBD2, and the lack of DNA leaves this call unchecked. The CDR3 is 12 residues long. The CDR3 spells CASSSKRDEQFF.

The gene calls are TRBV20-1 and TRBJ2-7; there is no DNA to check the TCRdb D call of TRBD1. The germline V gene has CDR1 DFQATT and CDR2 SNEGSKA (reference sequence). The CDR3 loop spans 13 amino acids. CDR3 sequence reads: CSASGQSDYEQYF.

V usage is TRBV12-3 or TRBV12-4 and J usage is TRBJ1-1; with no DNA, the TCRdb D assignment of TRBD1 cannot be verified. The CDR3 runs to 15 residues. The CDR3 spells CASSPDGGRGTEAFF.

The chain recombines TRBV11-2 with TRBJ2-5; as DNA is missing, the TRBD1 call by TCRdb cannot be tested. This CDR3 is 15 amino acids long. CDR1 and CDR2 from the germline V gene are SGHAT and FQNNGV. The CDR3 region is CASSEGGRVEETQYF.

The chain carries TRBV21-1 and TRBJ2-7. TRBV21-1 is classified as a pseudogene. The CDR3 length is 14 residues. This CDR3 reads CASSKARMAYEQYF.

The chain has TRBV25-1 and TRBJ1-1; checking the TCRdb D call of TRBD1 is not possible without DNA. CDR3 length equals 12 residues. Germline loops: CDR1 MGHDK, CDR2 SYGVNS. This CDR3 is CASSPGNTEAFF.

The genes are TRBV27 and TRBJ2-7. In germline, CDR1 is MNHEY, CDR2 SMNVEV (reference sequence). CDR3 length: 13 amino acids. CDR3 sequence reads: CATRTGGSYEQYF.

The chain employs TRBV7-9 and TRBJ2-1; with no DNA, the TCRdb D assignment of TRBD2 cannot be verified. Per germline, CDR1 SEHNR and CDR2 FQNEAQ (reference sequence). The CDR3 is 11 residues long. The CDR3 loop is CASSLSSEQFF.

This chain connects TRBV5-1 to TRBJ2-3; as DNA is missing, the TRBD2 call by TCRdb cannot be tested. From germline, CDR1 is SGHRS and CDR2 YFSETQ. CDR3 size: 14 residues. This chain's CDR3 is CASSSSGIGDTQYF.

The V gene is TRBV4-1, the J gene TRBJ2-3. The CDR3 is 12 amino acids. The germline CDR1 and CDR2 sequences are MGHRA and YSYEKL. This CDR3 is CASSQGVDTQYF.

This chain joins TRBV29-1 and TRBJ2-1; TCRdb selects TRBD1, and the lack of DNA leaves this call unchecked. Looked up from germline, CDR1 is SQVTM and CDR2 is ANQGSEA. There are 12 residues in the CDR3. The CDR3 protein is CSVAFGGDEQFF.

The V gene is TRBV6-5, the J gene TRBJ1-2. The germline V gene has CDR1 MNHEY and CDR2 SVGAGI. The CDR3 consists of 13 residues. CDR3 amino acids: CASSLRPLYGYTF.

This chain links TRBV4-3 with TRBJ2-7; lacking DNA, the TRBD1 call made by TCRdb goes unchecked. The CDR3 extends over 15 amino acids. Germline V CDR1 and CDR2: LGHNA, YSLEER. CDR3 in amino acids: CASSQDRQASYEQYF.

The J gene is TRBJ2-1, the V gene TRBV7-8; TCRdb reports TRBD2, a call that lacks DNA to check it against. The length of the CDR3 is 16 residues. Germline lookup yields CDR1 SGHVS and CDR2 FQNEAQ. CDR3: CASSLEPGLANNEQFF.

The rearrangement links TRBV5-6 to TRBJ2-3; TCRdb's D call, TRBD2, is unchecked because there is no DNA. Per germline, CDR1 SGHDT and CDR2 YYEEEE. The CDR3 is 12 amino acids. The CDR3 loop is CASRIDPGTQYF.

CDR3 in amino acids: CASSDLQGADTEAFF. The J gene is TRBJ1-1, the V gene TRBV7-9; TCRdb designates TRBD1, a call that cannot be tested without DNA. The CDR3 is made up of 15 amino acids. Germline-derived CDR1 and CDR2 are SEHNR and FQNEAQ (reference sequence).

The V call is TRBV7-8, the J call TRBJ1-5. CDR1 is SGHVS and CDR2 is FQNEAQ in the germline V gene. This CDR3 has 16 residues. The CDR3 here is CASSLWAGLSNQPQHF.

The chain joins TRBV29-1 to TRBJ1-2. Germline V gene sequence: CDR1 SQVTM, CDR2 ANQGSEA. The CDR3 runs 13 residues. CDR3: CSVPDAGNYGYTF.

CDR3 residues: CASSFDYSGNTIYF. The V call is TRBV7-2, the J call TRBJ1-3. Germline V gene lookup returns CDR1 SGHTA and CDR2 FQGNSA. CDR3 length: 14 residues. The whole variable domain, remainder taken from reference TRBV7-2 and TRBJ1-3, is GAGVSQSPSNKVTEKGKDVELRCDPISGHTALYWYRQSLGQGLEFLIYFQGNSAPDKSGLPSDRFSAERTGGSVSTLTIQRTQQEDSAVYLCASSFDYSGNTIYFGEGSWLTVV.

The chain has TRBV4-1 and TRBJ1-3; TCRdb returns TRBD1, unconfirmable since there is no DNA. The CDR3 covers 18 residues. The germline CDR1 and CDR2 sequences are MGHRA and YSYEKL. The CDR3 sequence is CASSQDPGGLSSGNTIYF.

The J gene is TRBJ2-7, the V gene TRBV5-4; the TCRdb D gene call, TRBD1, has no DNA to confirm it. Germline V gene sequence: CDR1 SGHNT, CDR2 YYREEE (reference sequence). The CDR3 contains 12 residues. This chain's CDR3 is CASSFGQNEQYF.

The chain combines TRBV29-1 with TRBJ2-1; the TRBD2 assignment by TCRdb is unverifiable without DNA. From germline, CDR1 is SQVTM and CDR2 ANQGSEA. This CDR3 has 13 residues. CDR3 region: CSVELAVPSEQFF.

The chain has TRBV7-8 and TRBJ2-2; with no DNA, the TCRdb D assignment of TRBD1 cannot be verified. The CDR3 runs to 17 residues. Germline V gene sequence: CDR1 SGHVS, CDR2 FQNEAQ. The CDR3: CASSPKIGDQNTGELFF.

The chain uses TRBV5-4 and TRBJ2-1. The CDR3 covers 16 residues. From germline, CDR1 is SGHNT and CDR2 YYREEE (reference sequence). The CDR3 loop is CASSLGDNDSYNEQFF.